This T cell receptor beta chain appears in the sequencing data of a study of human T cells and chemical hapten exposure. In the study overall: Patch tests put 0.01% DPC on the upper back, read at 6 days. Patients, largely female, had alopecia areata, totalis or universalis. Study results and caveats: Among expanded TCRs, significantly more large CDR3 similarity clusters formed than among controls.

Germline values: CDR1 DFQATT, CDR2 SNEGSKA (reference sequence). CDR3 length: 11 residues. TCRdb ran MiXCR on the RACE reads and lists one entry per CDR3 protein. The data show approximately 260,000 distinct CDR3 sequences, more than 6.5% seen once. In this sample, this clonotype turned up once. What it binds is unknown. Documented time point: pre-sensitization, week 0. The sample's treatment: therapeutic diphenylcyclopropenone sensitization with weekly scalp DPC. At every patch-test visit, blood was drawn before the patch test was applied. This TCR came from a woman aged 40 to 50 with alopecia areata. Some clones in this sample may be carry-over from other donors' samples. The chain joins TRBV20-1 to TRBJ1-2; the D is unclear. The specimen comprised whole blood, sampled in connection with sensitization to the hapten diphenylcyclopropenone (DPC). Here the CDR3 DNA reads TGCGGTCCCGACCTGAACTATGGCTACACCTTC. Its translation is CGPDLNYGYTF.